These 10 T cell receptor beta chains were sequenced from one sample in a study of cytomegalovirus exposure and HLA in healthy donors. Researchers ran the PCR with 60 Vbeta and 13 Jbeta primers. This table comes from immunoSEQ multiplex PCR, and its TCRdb copy is limited to in-frame clones, with some not included. The table includes 200,000 to 250,000 clones, under 85% detected once. The sequencing sample was made of PBMCs. Receptor source: a man aged 50 or older in good health and CMV-seronegative.

The gene calls are TRBV6-5 and TRBJ2-7; the match to TRBD2 covers 10 bases. The junction had 2 bases not matched to a gene; V was cut back by 8 bases and J by 4 bases. Germline V lookup: CDR1 MNHEY, CDR2 SVGAGI. The CDR3 covers 12 residues. The CDR3 spells CASRTSGYEQYF. Written as DNA, the CDR3 is TGTGCCAGCCGGACTAGCGGTTACGAGCAGTACTTC.

The chain couples TRBV4-1 to TRBJ2-7; 9 positions agree with TRBD2. This CDR3 is 17 amino acids long. Losses at the gene ends were 2 bases for V and 2 bases for J; bases not matched to a gene: 10. CDR1 MGHRA and CDR2 YSYEKL come from the germline V gene. The CDR3 sequence: CASSQPPDSGSPYEQYF. CDR3 in DNA: TGCGCCAGCAGCCAACCCCCGGATAGCGGGAGTCCCTACGAGCAGTACTTC.

The genes are TRBV7-3 and TRBJ2-1; 7 bases agree with TRBD2. The CDR3 extends over 15 amino acids. Germline V gene data show CDR1 as SGHTA and CDR2 as FQGTGA. Trimming took 5 bases from V and 7 from J; bases not matched to a gene: 11. The CDR3, as DNA: TGTGCCAGCAGCCTAGGGACTATGCGGGAGAATGAGCAGTTCTTC. Its protein is CASSLGTMRENEQFF.

J is TRBJ1-2 and V is TRBV7-9, with a tentative D call TRBD1 (5 bases). With 2 bases removed from V and 6 bases from J, the gap between germline ends came to 10 bases. This CDR3 is 13 amino acids long. Germline CDR1 SEHNR, CDR2 FQNEAQ (reference sequence). The CDR3 protein is CASSLRDSDGYTF. CDR3 DNA: TGTGCCAGCAGCTTACGAGACAGCGATGGCTACACCTTC. The full variable domain, in which reference TRBV7-9 and TRBJ1-2 provide the parts outside the CDR3, is DTGVSQNPRHKITKRGQNVTFRCDPISEHNRLYWYRQTLGQGPEFLTYFQNEAQLEKSRLLSDRFSAERPKGSFSTLEIQRTEQGDSAMYLCASSLRDSDGYTFGSGTRLTVV.

This chain joins TRBV29-1 and TRBJ2-1; 7 bases agree with TRBD1. CDR1 is SQVTM, CDR2 ANQGSEA, per germline. This CDR3 is built from 13 residues. J gave up 7 bases and V 1 base, and 4 bases lay outside the gene matches. CDR3 DNA sequence: TGCAGCGTTGAAGGGGACAGACTTAATGAGCAGTTCTTC. Residues: CSVEGDRLNEQFF.

The J gene is TRBJ2-3, the V gene TRBV2, with TRBD2 matching over 16 bases. CDR3 size: 15 residues. Losses at the gene ends were 11 bases for V and 5 bases for J; bases not matched to a gene: 7. CDR1 SNHLY and CDR2 FYNNEI come from the germline V gene. As DNA, the CDR3 is TGTGCCCTGGGACTAGCGGGAGGGATGATAGATACGCAGTATTTT. It specifies CALGLAGGMIDTQYF.

As to this clone: This sample includes further DNA sequences coding for the same CDR3. CDR3 loop: CASSTRQGQETQYF. The CDR3 DNA reads TGTGCCAGCAGCACCCGACAGGGTCAAGAGACCCAGTACTTC. V usage is TRBV28 and J usage is TRBJ2-5; 7 positions match TRBD1. CDR3 length: 14 amino acids. V gave up 6 bases and J gave up 2 bases; unmatched junction bases: 6. CDR1 and CDR2 (germline): MDHEN, SYDVKM.

This chain connects TRBV7-3 to TRBJ2-1; 12 positions agree with TRBD2. This CDR3 contains 15 residues. The germline CDR1 and CDR2 sequences are SGHTA and FQGTGA. Losses at the gene ends were 8 bases for V and 6 bases for J; bases not matched to a gene: 8. The DNA of the CDR3 is TGTGCCAGCGCTACCCTAGCGGGAGGGCTCAATGAGCAGTTCTTC. The encoded protein is CASATLAGGLNEQFF.

This chain joins TRBV7-9 and TRBJ2-2; 7 bases fit TRBD2. The germline CDR1 and CDR2 sequences are SEHNR and FQNEAQ (reference sequence). The CDR3 runs to 12 residues. Losses at the gene ends were 11 bases for V and 6 bases for J; bases not matched to a gene: 6. CDR3 nucleotides: TGTGCCCGGGCGGGAGAGGCCGGGGAGCTGTTTTTT. Protein: CARAGEAGELFF.

This clone was seen a few times. The chain links TRBV4-1 to TRBJ1-1; 7 nucleotides align to TRBD1. Germline V CDR1 and CDR2: MGHRA, YSYEKL. CDR3 length equals 14 residues. The V segment lost 4 bases and the J segment 1 base; nucleotides outside the gene matches: 3. The DNA of the CDR3 is TGCGCCAGCAGCCGAGGACAGGAGAACACTGAAGCTTTCTTT. The encoded protein is CASSRGQENTEAFF.